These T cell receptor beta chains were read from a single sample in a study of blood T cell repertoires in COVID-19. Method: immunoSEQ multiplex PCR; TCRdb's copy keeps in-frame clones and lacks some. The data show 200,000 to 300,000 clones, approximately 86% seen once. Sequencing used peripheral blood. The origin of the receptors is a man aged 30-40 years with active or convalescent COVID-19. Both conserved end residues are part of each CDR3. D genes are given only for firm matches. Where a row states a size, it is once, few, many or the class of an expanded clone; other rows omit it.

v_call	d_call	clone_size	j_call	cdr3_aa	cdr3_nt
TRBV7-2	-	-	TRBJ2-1	CASSLGLGGGEQFF	TGTGCCAGCAGCTTAGGCTTGGGGGGAGGTGAGCAGTTCTTC
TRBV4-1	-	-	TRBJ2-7	CASSYRAGAPSEQYF	TGCGCCAGCAGCTATAGGGCGGGTGCCCCCTCCGAGCAGTACTTC
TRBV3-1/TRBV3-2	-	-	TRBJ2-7	CASSQPGPWEQYF	TGTGCCAGCAGCCAACCCGGTCCGTGGGAGCAGTACTTC
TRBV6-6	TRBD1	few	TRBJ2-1	CASSPTGTGAYNEQFF	TGTGCCAGCAGTCCGACCGGGACAGGGGCTTACAATGAGCAGTTCTTC
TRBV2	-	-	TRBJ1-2	CASSEMQGLGGYTF	TGTGCCAGCAGTGAGATGCAGGGGTTGGGAGGCTACACCTTC
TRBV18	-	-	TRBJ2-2	CASSPRGAWGVGTGELFF	TGTGCCAGCTCACCTCGGGGGGCCTGGGGCGTCGGCACCGGGGAGCTGTTTTTT
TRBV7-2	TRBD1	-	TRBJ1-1	CASSLATGVSDTEAFF	TGTGCCAGCAGCTTAGCCACAGGGGTCAGCGACACTGAAGCTTTCTTT
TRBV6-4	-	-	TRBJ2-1	CASSLILGSYNEQFF	TGTGCCAGCAGTCTCATACTAGGTTCCTACAATGAGCAGTTCTTC
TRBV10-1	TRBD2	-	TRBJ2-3	CASSESVLAKADTQYF	TGCGCCAGCAGTGAGTCGGTACTAGCGAAGGCAGATACGCAGTATTTT
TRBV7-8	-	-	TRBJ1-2	CASTEGFGSNYGYTF	TGTGCCAGCACTGAGGGATTCGGGTCTAACTATGGCTACACCTTC
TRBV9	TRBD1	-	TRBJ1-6	CASSATGTGEPPLHF	TGTGCCAGCAGCGCAACCGGGACAGGGGAGCCACCCCTCCACTTT
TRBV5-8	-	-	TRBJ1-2	CASSDRMDRSGYTF	TGTGCCAGCAGCGATAGAATGGACAGATCTGGCTACACCTTC
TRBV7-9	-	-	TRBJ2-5	CASIGSGFRETQYF	TGTGCCAGCATCGGCTCGGGGTTTCGAGAGACCCAGTACTTC
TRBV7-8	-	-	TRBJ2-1	CASSSTAGNEQFF	TGTGCCAGCAGCTCCACCGCGGGAAATGAGCAGTTCTTC
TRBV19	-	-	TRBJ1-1	CASSGTPNGNTEAFF	TGTGCCAGTAGTGGGACACCAAACGGGAACACTGAAGCTTTCTTT
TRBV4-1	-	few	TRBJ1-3	CASSQEVWRQSYSGNTIYF	TGCGCCAGCAGCCAAGAGGTTTGGCGACAGTCTTACTCTGGAAACACCATATATTTT
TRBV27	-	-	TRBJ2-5	CASSLGAGQRFQETQYF	TGTGCCAGCAGTTTGGGCGCGGGACAGAGGTTCCAAGAGACCCAGTACTTC
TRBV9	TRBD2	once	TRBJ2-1	CASSVGLAGGNEQFF	TGTGCCAGCAGCGTAGGACTAGCGGGGGGCAATGAGCAGTTCTTC
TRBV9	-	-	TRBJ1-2	CASSVSLQTYGYTF	TGTGCCAGCAGCGTAAGTCTGCAGACATATGGCTACACCTTC
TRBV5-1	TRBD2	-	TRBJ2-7	CASSLLAGAPYEQYF	TGCGCCAGCAGCTTGTTAGCGGGGGCCCCCTACGAGCAGTACTTC
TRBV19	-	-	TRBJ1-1	CASSIFSGLNTEAFF	TGTGCCAGTAGTATATTTTCCGGGTTGAACACTGAAGCTTTCTTT
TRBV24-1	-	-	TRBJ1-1	CATSEGENTEAFF	TGTGCCACCAGTGAGGGAGAGAACACTGAAGCTTTCTTT
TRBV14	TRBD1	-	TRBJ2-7	CASSAWRGDRGYEQYF	TGTGCCAGCAGCGCCTGGCGAGGGGACAGGGGCTACGAGCAGTACTTC
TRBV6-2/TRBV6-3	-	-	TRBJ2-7	CASSRVGGALYEQYF	TGTGCCAGCAGTAGAGTAGGCGGGGCCCTCTACGAGCAGTACTTC
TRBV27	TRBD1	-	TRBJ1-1	CASRSDPTGGVAFF	TGTGCCAGCAGGTCAGACCCGACAGGGGGTGTAGCTTTCTTT
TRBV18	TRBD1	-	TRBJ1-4	CASSPSTGGSNEKLFF	TGTGCCAGCTCACCGTCGACAGGGGGATCTAATGAAAAACTGTTTTTT
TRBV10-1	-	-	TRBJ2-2	CASSGMKEGGLAGELFF	TGCGCCAGCAGCGGAATGAAGGAGGGGGGGCTTGCCGGGGAGCTGTTTTTT
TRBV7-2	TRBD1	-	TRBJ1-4	CASSFSQGGNEKLFF	TGTGCCAGCAGCTTCTCGCAGGGGGGAAATGAAAAACTGTTTTTT
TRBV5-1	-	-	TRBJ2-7	CASSLVGQGSSYEQYF	TGCGCCAGCAGCTTGGTAGGGCAGGGAAGCTCCTACGAGCAGTACTTC
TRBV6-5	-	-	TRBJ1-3	CASSWTVSGNTIYF	TGTGCCAGCAGTTGGACAGTCTCTGGAAACACCATATATTTT
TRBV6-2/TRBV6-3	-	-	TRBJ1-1	CASSYQQTEAFF	TGTGCCAGCAGTTACCAACAAACAGAAGCTTTCTTT
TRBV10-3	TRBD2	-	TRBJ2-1	CAISEPAGDYNEQFF	TGTGCCATCAGTGAGCCAGCGGGGGACTACAATGAGCAGTTCTTC
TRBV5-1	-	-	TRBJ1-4	CASSPGLTNEKLFF	TGCGCCAGCAGCCCGGGGTTGACTAATGAAAAACTGTTTTTT
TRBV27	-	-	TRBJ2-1	CASSPARSGNNEQFF	TGTGCCAGCAGTCCCGCACGGTCAGGGAACAATGAGCAGTTCTTC
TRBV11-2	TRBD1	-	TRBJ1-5	CASSLVGDRLHF	TGTGCCAGCAGCTTAGTCGGGGACAGGCTCCATTTT
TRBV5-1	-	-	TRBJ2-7	CASSTGGYEQYF	TGCGCCAGCAGCACCGGGGGCTACGAGCAGTACTTC
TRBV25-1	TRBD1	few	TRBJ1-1	CASSPRGLPEAFF	TGTGCCAGCAGTCCCAGGGGGCTGCCTGAAGCTTTCTTT
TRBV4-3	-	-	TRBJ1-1	CASSQDGRGFGTEAFF	TGCGCCAGCAGCCAAGACGGTCGGGGGTTTGGCACTGAAGCTTTCTTT
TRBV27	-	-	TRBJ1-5	CASSLSSNQPQHF	TGTGCCAGCAGCCTTTCGAGCAATCAGCCCCAGCATTTT
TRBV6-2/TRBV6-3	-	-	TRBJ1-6	CASSYIGTNNSPLHF	TGTGCCAGCAGTTACATTGGGACAAATAATTCACCCCTCCACTTT
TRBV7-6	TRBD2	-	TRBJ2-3	CASSLYLGLAGDSTDTQYF	TGTGCCAGCAGCTTATATTTGGGACTAGCGGGCGATAGCACAGATACGCAGTATTTT
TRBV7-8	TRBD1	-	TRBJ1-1	CASSFTGDTEAFF	TGTGCCAGCAGCTTTACAGGGGACACTGAAGCTTTCTTT
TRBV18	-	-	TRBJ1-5	CASSPRGDSNQPQHF	TGTGCCAGCTCCCCCCGTGGAGATAGCAATCAGCCCCAGCATTTT
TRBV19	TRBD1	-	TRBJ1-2	CASSPGQGGGYTF	TGTGCCAGTAGTCCGGGACAGGGTGGTGGCTACACCTTC
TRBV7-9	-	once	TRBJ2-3	CASSLVAYTQYF	TGTGCCAGCAGCTTAGTTGCGTATACGCAGTATTTT
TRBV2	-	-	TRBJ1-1	CASGSGWDIFFTEAFF	TGTGCCAGCGGATCGGGATGGGACATCTTTTTCACTGAAGCTTTCTTT
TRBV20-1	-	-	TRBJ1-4	CSASSDSDEKLFF	TGCAGTGCTAGTTCCGACAGCGATGAAAAACTGTTTTTT
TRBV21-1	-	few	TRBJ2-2	CASSNHSGVSTGELFF	TGTGCCAGCAGCAATCATAGCGGGGTTAGCACCGGGGAGCTGTTTTTT
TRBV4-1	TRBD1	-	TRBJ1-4	CASSYTQGAGEKLFF	TGCGCCAGCAGCTACACCCAGGGGGCGGGTGAAAAACTGTTTTTT